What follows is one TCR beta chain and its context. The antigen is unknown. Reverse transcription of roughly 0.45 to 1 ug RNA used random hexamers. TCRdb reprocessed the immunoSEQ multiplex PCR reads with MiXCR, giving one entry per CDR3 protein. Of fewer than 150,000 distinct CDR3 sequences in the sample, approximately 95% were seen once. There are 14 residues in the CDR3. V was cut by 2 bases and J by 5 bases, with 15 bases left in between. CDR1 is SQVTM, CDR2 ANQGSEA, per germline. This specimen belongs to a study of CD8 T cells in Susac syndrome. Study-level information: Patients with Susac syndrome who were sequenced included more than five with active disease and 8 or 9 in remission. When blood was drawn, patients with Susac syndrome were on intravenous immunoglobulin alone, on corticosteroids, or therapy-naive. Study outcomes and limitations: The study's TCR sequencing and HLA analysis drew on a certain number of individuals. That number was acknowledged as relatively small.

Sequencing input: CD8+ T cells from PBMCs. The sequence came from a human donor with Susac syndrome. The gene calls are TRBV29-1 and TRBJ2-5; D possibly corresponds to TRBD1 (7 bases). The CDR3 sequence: CSVEISGGSETQYF. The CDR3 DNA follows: TGCAGCGTTGAAATTTCAGGGGGGAGTGAGACCCAGTACTTC.